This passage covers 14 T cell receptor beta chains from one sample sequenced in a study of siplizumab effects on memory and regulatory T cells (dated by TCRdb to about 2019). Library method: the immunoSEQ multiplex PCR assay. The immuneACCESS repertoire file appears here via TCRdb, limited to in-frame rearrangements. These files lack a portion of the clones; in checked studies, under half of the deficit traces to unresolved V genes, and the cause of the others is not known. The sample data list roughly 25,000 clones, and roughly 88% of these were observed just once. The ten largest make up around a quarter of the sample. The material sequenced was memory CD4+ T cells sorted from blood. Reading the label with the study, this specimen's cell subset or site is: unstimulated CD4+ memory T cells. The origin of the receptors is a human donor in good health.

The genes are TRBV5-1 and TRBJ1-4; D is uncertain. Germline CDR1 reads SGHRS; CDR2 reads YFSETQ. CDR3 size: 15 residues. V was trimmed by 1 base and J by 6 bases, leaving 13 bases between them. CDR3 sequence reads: CASSLSKADHEKLFF. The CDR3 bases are TGCGCCAGCAGCTTGTCGAAGGCAGATCATGAAAAACTGTTTTTT.

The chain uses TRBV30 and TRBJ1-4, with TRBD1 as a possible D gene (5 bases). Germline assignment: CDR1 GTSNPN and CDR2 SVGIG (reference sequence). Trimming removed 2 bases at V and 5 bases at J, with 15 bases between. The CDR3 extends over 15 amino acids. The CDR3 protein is CAWSRDLKGNEKLFF. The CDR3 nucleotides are TGTGCCTGGAGTAGGGACCTTAAAGGGAATGAAAAACTGTTTTTT.

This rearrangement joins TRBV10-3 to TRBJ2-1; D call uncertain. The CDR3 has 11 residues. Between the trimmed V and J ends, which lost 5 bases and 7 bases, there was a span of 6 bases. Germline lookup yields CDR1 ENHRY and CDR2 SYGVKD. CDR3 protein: CAISLNNEQFF. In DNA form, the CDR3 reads TGTGCCATCAGTCTAAATAATGAGCAGTTCTTC.

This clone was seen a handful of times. Here the CDR3 reads CASSKDGGSCEKLFF. In DNA form, the CDR3 reads TGTGCCAGCAGCAAAGACGGGGGATCTTGTGAAAAACTGTTTTTT. The chain carries TRBV21-1 and TRBJ1-4. TRBV21-1 is a listed pseudogene. There are 15 residues in the CDR3.

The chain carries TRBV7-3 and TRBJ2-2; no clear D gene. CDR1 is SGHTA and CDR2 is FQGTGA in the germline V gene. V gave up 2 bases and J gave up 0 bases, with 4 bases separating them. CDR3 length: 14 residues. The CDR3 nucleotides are TGTGCCAGCAGCTTAGGGACGAACACCGGGGAGCTGTTTTTT. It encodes CASSLGTNTGELFF.

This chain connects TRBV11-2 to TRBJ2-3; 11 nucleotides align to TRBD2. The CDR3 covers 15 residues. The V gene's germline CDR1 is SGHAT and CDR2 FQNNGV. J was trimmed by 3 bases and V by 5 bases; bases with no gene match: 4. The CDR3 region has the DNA TGTGCCAGCAGCCCGACTAGCGGGAAAACAGATACGCAGTATTTT. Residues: CASSPTSGKTDTQYF.

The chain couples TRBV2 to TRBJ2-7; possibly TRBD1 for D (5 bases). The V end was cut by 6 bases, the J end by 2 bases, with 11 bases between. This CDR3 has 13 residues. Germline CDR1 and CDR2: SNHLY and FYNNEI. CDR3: CASRIQVPYEQYF. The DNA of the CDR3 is TGTGCCAGCAGGATACAGGTCCCCTACGAGCAGTACTTC.

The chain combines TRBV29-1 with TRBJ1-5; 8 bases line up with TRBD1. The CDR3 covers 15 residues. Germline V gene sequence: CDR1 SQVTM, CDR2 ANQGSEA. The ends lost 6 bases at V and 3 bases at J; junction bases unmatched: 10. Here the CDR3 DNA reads TGCAGCGTCGCGAGTGGACAGGGTCCCAATCAGCCCCAGCATTTT. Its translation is CSVASGQGPNQPQHF.

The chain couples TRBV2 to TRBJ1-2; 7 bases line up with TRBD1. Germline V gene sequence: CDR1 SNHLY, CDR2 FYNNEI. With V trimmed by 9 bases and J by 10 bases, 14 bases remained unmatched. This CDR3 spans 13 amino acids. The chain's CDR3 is CASSPQGTWDYTF. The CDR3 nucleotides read TGTGCCAGTTCTCCACAGGGGACATGGGACTACACCTTC.

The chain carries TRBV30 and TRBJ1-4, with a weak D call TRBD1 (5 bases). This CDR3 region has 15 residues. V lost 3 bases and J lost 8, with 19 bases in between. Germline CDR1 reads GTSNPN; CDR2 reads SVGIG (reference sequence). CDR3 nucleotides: TGTGCCTGGAGGGGCCTTCGGGGCCTGGGGGAAAAACTGTTTTTT. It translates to CAWRGLRGLGEKLFF.

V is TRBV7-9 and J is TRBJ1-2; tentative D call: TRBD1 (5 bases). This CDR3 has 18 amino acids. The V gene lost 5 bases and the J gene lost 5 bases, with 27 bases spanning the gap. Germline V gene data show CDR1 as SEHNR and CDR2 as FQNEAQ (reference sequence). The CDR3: CASSPTPGRLAGYYGYTF. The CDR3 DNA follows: TGTGCCAGCAGCCCCACGCCGGGACGGCTGGCGGGGTATTATGGCTACACCTTC.

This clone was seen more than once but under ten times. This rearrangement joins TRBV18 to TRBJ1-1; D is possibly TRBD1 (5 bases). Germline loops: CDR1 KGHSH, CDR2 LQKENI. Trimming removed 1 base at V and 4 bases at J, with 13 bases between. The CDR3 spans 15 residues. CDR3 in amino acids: CASSPREGKFTEAFF. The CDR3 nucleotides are TGTGCCAGCTCACCACGGGAGGGGAAGTTCACTGAAGCTTTCTTT.

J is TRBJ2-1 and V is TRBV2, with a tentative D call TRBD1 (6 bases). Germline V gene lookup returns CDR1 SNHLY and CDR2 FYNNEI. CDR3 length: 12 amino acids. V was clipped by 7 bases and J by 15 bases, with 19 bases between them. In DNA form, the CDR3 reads TGTGCCAGCAACCCCCATGGGGGCTTGCTGTTCTTC. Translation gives CASNPHGGLLFF.

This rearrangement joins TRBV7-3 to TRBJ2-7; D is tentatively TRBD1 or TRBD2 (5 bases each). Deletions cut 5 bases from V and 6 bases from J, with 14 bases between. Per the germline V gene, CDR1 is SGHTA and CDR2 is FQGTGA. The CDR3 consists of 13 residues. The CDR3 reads CASSPHRDAEQYF. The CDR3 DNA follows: TGTGCCAGCAGCCCCCACCGGGACGCCGAGCAGTACTTC. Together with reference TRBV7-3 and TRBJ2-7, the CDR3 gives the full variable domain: GAGVSQTPSNKVTEKGKYVELRCDPISGHTALYWYRQSLGQGPEFLIYFQGTGAADDSGLPNDRFFAVRPEGSVSTLKIQRTERGDSAVYLCASSPHRDAEQYFGPGTRLTVT.